The T cell receptor beta chain described here comes from a study of PD-L1 blockade in urothelial cancer. Indicated time point: pretreatment peripheral blood. CDR3 length: 18 amino acids. V lost 5 bases to trimming and J lost 4 bases; unmatched junction nucleotides: 8. Germline values: CDR1 MGHRA, CDR2 YSYEKL. Only in-frame clones appear in the TCRdb table, and some are missing; sequencing was by immunoSEQ multiplex PCR. In the table there are 70,000 to 100,000 clones, over 80% of which are singletons. The TCR originated in a man in his sixties with urothelial cancer. The source was PBMCs, collected around atezolizumab (anti-PD-L1) treatment. The chain joins TRBV4-1 to TRBJ2-1; 16 positions match TRBD2. CDR3 coding DNA: TGCGCCAGCAGCTATGGGACTAGCGGGGGGGCTTTATACAATGAGCAGTTCTTC. This gives the protein CASSYGTSGGALYNEQFF.